This T cell receptor (beta chain) came from a study of cytomegalovirus exposure and HLA in healthy donors. Points from the study as a whole: What was likely a sequencing artifact was a cluster of highly shared sequence variants. An analysis done earlier found most TCR beta V segments productive about 87% or about 30% of the time. Associated with HLA alleles at 0.05 false discovery rate in a later analysis were 16,951 TCR beta sequences.

The primer mix had 60 Vbeta and 13 Jbeta primers. Clones were read by immunoSEQ multiplex PCR, and TCRdb kept only the in-frame ones, dropping some. The profile shows under 200,000 clones, about 75% of them singletons. Germline CDR1 SGHNT, CDR2 YYREEE (reference sequence). Trimming removed 4 bases at V and 7 bases at J, with 14 bases between. This CDR3 comprises 13 residues. This clone was detected only a few times. What it binds is not known. This rearrangement joins TRBV5-4 to TRBJ1-2, with unresolved D. Sequenced sample: PBMCs. The clonotype comes from a male donor in good health and CMV-seropositive. The CDR3, as DNA: TGTGCCAGCAGCCACGATGTAACTCGTGGCTACACCTTC. The encoded protein is CASSHDVTRGYTF.